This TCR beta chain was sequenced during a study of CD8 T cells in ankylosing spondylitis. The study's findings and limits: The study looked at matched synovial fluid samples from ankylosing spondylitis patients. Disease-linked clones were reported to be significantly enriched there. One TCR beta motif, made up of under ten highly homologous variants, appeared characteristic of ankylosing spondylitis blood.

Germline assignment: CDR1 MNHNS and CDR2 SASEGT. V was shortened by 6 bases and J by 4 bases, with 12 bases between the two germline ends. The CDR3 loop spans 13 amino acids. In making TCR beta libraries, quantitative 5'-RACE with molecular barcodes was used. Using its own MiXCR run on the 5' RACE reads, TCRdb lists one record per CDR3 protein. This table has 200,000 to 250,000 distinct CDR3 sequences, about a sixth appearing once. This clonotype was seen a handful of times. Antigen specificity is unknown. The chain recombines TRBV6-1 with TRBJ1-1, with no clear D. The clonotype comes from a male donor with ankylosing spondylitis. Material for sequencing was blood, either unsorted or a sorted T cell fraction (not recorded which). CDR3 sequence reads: CASRATSVTEAFF. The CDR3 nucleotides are TGTGCCAGCAGGGCTACGTCGGTCACTGAAGCTTTCTTT.